This is a list of T cell receptor beta chains from one sample in a study of OX40 agonist ivuxolimab in advanced cancers. Sequenced by immunoSEQ multiplex PCR; TCRdb stores in-frame clones only, minus some. The profile shows 75,000 to 95,000 clones, roughly 90% of them singletons. Sample: CD4+ or CD8+ T cells sorted from blood, taken in a trial of the OX40 agonist ivuxolimab. The receptors derive from an adult with an advanced solid tumor such as melanoma, head and neck, liver or kidney cancer. The CDR3 runs from the conserved cysteine through the conserved F or W. A D gene is named only where the DNA matches it firmly.

D: TRBD1; V: TRBV5-6; CDR3: CASSLGDRESTEAFF
D: NA; V: TRBV18; CDR3: CASSPTPGQLNTEAFF
D: NA; V: TRBV7-9; CDR3: CASSQEQGHQPQHF
D: NA; V: TRBV5-6; CDR3: CASSEGPPSSYEQYF
D: NA; V: TRBV27; CDR3: CASNRALPLGNEQFF
D: NA; V: TRBV7-7; CDR3: CASSPGAFNEKLFF
D: TRBD2; V: TRBV10-3; CDR3: CAISDRLAGGDEQYF
D: NA; V: TRBV27; CDR3: CATSLRGRQTTGELFF
D: NA; V: TRBV5-4; CDR3: CASSLVMWEQYF
D: TRBD1; V: TRBV6-1; CDR3: CASSEVGQGAEAFF
D: TRBD1; V: TRBV11-3; CDR3: CASSLDPAAGGRTGELFF
D: NA; V: TRBV11-2; CDR3: CASSLLRRGPRWGYTF
D: TRBD1; V: TRBV5-1; CDR3: CASSVTGSETQYF
D: TRBD2; V: TRBV9; CDR3: CASSVGAGEGTDTQYF
D: TRBD1; V: TRBV4-1; CDR3: CASSRGQGSYNEQFF
D: NA; V: TRBV7-2; CDR3: CASSPLSYNSPLHF
D: TRBD1; V: TRBV6-5; CDR3: CASSRGTGYEQYF
D: TRBD1; V: TRBV11-2; CDR3: CASSFDQGARNGYTF
D: NA; V: TRBV7-2; CDR3: CASSLQGSSGNTIYF
D: NA; V: TRBV19; CDR3: CASGGLDFSTDTQYF
D: NA; V: TRBV7-7; CDR3: CASSSRQANYGYTF
D: TRBD2; V: TRBV9; CDR3: CASSVGLAGGFETQYF
D: NA; V: TRBV18; CDR3: CASSPPNGLDEQFF
D: TRBD1; V: TRBV28; CDR3: CASSLTGDPSGNTIYF
D: NA; V: TRBV6-6; CDR3: CASSYSRQSVTDTQYF
D: TRBD2; V: TRBV15; CDR3: CATSRALGLAGGPGTGELFF
D: NA; V: TRBV5-5; CDR3: CASRPSQVQETQYF